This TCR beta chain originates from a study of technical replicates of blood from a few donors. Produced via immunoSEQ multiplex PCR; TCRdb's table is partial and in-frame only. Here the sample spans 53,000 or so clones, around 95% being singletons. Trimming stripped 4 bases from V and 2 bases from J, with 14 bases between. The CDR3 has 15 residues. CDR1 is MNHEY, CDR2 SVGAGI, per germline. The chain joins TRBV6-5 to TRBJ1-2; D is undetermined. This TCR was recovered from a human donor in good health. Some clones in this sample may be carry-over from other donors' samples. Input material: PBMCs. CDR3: CASSSLVSGNYGYTF. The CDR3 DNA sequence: TGTGCCAGCAGTTCCCTCGTTTCGGGGAACTATGGCTACACCTTC.